Included here is one TCR beta chain sequence, with context. Antigen specificity is unknown. The sample comes from a study of OX40 agonist ivuxolimab in advanced cancers. Overall study: Three patients, one with hepatocellular carcinoma and two with cutaneous melanoma, responded partially.

Broader study findings: Part of the nonresponder group also had normalized T-cell clonal expansion that was low. Clones of CD4+ and CD8+ blood T cells grew by week 6 at doses of 0.1 to 3.0 mg/kg.

Some clones are missing from TCRdb's copy, which holds only in-frame ones; the method was immunoSEQ multiplex PCR. The sample has some 34,000 clones, around nine tenths seen once. This TCR was recovered from an adult with an advanced solid tumor such as melanoma, head and neck, liver or kidney cancer. Sample: CD4+ or CD8+ T cells sorted from blood, taken in a trial of the OX40 agonist ivuxolimab.

CDR3 region: CASSIGQGNSYEQYF. CDR3 nucleotides: TGTGCCAGTAGTATTGGACAGGGGAATTCCTACGAGCAGTACTTC. The chain joins TRBV19 to TRBJ2-7; 9 nucleotides agree with TRBD1. The germline V gene encodes CDR1 LNHDA and CDR2 SQIVND (reference sequence). Trimming cost V 3 bases and J 1 base; bases outside gene matches: 4. This CDR3 is built from 15 residues.